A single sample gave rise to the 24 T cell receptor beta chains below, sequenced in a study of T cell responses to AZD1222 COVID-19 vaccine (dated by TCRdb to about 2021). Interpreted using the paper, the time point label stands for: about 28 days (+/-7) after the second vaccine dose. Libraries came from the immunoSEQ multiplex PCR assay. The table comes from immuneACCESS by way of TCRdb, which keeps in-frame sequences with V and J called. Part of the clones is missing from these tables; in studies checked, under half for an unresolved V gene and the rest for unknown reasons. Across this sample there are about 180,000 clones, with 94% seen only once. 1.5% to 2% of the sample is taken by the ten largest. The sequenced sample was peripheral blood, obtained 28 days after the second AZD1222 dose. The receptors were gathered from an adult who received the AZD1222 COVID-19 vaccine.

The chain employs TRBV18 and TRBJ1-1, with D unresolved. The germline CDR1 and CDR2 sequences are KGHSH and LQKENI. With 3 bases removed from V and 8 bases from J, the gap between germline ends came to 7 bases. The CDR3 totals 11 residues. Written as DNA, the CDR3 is TGTGCCAGCTCACCCTCGGAAGAAGCTTTCTTT. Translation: CASSPSEEAFF.

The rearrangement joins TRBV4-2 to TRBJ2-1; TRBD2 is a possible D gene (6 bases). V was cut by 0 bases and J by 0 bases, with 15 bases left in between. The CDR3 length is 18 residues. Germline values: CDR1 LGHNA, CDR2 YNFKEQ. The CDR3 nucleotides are TGTGCCAGCAGCCAAGATAGCCTAGCGCAGAGCTCCTACAATGAGCAGTTCTTC. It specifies CASSQDSLAQSSYNEQFF.

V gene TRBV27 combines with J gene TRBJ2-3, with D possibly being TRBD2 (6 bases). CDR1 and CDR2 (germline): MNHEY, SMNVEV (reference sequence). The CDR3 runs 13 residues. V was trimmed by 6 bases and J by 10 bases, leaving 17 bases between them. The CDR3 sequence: CASSGTPFGAQYF. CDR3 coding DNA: TGTGCCAGCAGCGGGACTCCTTTTGGGGCGCAGTATTTT.

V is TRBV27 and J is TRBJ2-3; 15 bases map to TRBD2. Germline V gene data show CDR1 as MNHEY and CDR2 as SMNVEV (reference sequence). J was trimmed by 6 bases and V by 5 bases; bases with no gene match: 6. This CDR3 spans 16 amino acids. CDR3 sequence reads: CASSAYGLAGGDTQYF. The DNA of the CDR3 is TGTGCCAGCAGTGCCTACGGACTAGCGGGAGGGGATACGCAGTATTTT.

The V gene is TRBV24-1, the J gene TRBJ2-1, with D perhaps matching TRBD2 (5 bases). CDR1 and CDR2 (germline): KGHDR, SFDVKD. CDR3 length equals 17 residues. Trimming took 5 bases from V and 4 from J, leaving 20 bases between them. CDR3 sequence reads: CATSAGGHGVAYNEQFF. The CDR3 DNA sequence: TGTGCCACCAGTGCAGGTGGTCACGGGGTTGCGTACAATGAGCAGTTCTTC.

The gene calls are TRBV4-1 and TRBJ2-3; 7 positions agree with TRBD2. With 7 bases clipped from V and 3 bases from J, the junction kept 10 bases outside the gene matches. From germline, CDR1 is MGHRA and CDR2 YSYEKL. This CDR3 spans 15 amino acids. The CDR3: CASKDRAGVTDTQYF. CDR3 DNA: TGCGCCAGCAAGGATAGGGCGGGGGTAACAGATACGCAGTATTTT.

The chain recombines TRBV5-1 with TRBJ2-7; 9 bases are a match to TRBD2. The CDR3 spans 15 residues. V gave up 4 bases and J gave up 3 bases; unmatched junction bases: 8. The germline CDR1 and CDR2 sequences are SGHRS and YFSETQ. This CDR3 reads CASSTGTSFDYEQYF. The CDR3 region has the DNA TGCGCCAGCAGCACCGGGACTAGCTTTGACTACGAGCAGTACTTC. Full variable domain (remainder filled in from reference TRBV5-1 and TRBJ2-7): KAGVTQTPRYLIKTRGQQVTLSCSPISGHRSVSWYQQTPGQGLQFLFEYFSETQRNKGNFPGRFSGRQFSNSRSEMNVSTLELGDSALYLCASSTGTSFDYEQYFGPGTRLTVT.

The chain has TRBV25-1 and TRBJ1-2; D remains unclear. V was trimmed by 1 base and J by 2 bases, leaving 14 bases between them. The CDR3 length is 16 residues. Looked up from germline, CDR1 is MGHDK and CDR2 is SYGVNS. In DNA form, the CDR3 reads TGTGCCAGCAGTGAATCCGTCGCAGGCCTAAACTATGGCTACACCTTC. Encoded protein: CASSESVAGLNYGYTF.

In DNA form, the CDR3 reads TGTGCCAGCAGCTCAAACGCCCGTGGGGGAACGGCTTTCTTT. Encoded protein: CASSSNARGGTAFF. The genes are TRBV27 and TRBJ1-1, with D perhaps TRBD1 (5 bases). Trimming cost V 6 bases and J 11 bases, with 22 bases left between them. CDR1 is MNHEY and CDR2 is SMNVEV in the germline V gene (reference sequence). The CDR3 length is 14 residues.

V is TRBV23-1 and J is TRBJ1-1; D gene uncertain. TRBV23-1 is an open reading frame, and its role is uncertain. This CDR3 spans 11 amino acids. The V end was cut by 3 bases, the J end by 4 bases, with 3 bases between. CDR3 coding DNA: TGCGCCAGCAGTCAGGGCACTGAAGCTTTCTTT. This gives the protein CASSQGTEAFF.

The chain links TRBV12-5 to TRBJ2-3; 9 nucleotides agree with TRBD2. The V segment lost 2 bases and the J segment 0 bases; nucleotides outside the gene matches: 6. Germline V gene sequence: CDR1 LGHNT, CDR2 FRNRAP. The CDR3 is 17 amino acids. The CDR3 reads CASGLQLAGISTDTQYF. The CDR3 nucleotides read TGTGCTAGTGGTTTGCAGCTAGCGGGGATCAGCACAGATACGCAGTATTTT.

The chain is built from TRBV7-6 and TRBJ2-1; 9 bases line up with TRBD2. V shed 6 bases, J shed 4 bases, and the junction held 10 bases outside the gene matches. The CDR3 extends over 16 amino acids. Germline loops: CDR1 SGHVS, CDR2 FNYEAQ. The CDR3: CASRPLSGGMYNEQFF. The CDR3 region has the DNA TGTGCCAGCAGGCCACTAAGCGGGGGGATGTACAATGAGCAGTTCTTC.

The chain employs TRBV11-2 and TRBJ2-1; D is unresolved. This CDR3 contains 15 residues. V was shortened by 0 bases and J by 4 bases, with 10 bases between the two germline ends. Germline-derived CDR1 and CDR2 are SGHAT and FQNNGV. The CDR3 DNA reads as TGTGCCAGCAGCTTAGAGGATAGGTCATACAATGAGCAGTTCTTC. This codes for CASSLEDRSYNEQFF.

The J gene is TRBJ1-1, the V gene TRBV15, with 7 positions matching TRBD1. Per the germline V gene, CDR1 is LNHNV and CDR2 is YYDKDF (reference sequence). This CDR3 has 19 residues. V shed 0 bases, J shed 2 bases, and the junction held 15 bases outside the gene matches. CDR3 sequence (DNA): TGTGCCACCAGCAGAGATAGGGCGGACAGGAGGCTAACTAACACTGAAGCTTTCTTT. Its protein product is CATSRDRADRRLTNTEAFF.

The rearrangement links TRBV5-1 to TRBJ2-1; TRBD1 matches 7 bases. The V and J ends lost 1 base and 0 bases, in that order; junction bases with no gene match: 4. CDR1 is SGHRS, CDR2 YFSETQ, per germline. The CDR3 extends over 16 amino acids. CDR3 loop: CASSLLQGSSYNEQFF. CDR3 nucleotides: TGCGCCAGCAGCTTGTTACAGGGGAGCTCCTACAATGAGCAGTTCTTC.

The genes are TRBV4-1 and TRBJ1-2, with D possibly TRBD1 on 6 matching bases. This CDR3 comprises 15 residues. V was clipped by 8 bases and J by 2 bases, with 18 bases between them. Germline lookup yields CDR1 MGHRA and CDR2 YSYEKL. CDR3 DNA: TGCGCCAGCCGTTATACAGGGAGGGGCAACTATGGCTACACCTTC. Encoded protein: CASRYTGRGNYGYTF.

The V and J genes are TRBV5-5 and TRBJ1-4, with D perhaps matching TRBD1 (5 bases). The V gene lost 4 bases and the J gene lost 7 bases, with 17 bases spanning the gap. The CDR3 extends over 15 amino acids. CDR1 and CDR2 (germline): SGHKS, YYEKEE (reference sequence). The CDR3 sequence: CASSIPGGEGEKLFF. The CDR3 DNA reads TGTGCCAGCAGCATCCCCGGGGGAGAAGGTGAAAAACTGTTTTTT.

CDR3 nucleotides: TGTGCCAGTAGTATAGGGGCCAGCTCTAACTATGGCTACACCTTC. Its protein is CASSIGASSNYGYTF. The chain joins TRBV19 to TRBJ1-2; D unclear. Trimming shortened V by 1 base and J by 0 bases, and 9 bases separated the two germline ends. The CDR3 totals 15 residues. Germline V gene lookup returns CDR1 LNHDA and CDR2 SQIVND (reference sequence).

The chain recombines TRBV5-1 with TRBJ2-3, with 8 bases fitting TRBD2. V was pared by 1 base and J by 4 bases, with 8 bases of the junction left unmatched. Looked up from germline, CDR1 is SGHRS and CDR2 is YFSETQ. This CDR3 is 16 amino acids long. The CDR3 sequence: CASSLSGTSSSDTQYF. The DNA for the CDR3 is TGCGCCAGCAGCTTGTCTGGGACTAGTAGCTCAGATACGCAGTATTTT.

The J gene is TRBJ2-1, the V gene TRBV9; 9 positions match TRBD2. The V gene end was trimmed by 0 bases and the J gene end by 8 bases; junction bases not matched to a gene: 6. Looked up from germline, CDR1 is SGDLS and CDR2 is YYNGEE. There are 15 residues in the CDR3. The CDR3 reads CASSVDAGGPYEQFF. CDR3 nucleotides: TGTGCCAGCAGCGTAGACGCGGGGGGGCCCTATGAGCAGTTCTTC.

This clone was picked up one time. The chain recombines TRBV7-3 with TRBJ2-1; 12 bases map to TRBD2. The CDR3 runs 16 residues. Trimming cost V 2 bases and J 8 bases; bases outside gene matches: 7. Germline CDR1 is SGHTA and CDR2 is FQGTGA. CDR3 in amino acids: CASSLSGSSGRDEQFF. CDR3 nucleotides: TGTGCCAGCAGCTTATCCGGCTCTAGCGGGAGGGATGAGCAGTTCTTC.

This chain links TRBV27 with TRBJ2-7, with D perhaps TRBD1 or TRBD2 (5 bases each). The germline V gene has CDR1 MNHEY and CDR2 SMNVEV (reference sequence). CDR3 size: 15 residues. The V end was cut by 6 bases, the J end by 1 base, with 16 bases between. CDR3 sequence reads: CASRKLGPTSYEQYF. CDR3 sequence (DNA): TGTGCCAGCAGAAAATTGGGACCTACATCCTACGAGCAGTACTTC.

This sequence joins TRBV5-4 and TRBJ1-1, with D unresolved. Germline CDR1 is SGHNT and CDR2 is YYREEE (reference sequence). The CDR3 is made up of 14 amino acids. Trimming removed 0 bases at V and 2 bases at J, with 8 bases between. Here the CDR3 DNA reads TGTGCCAGCAGCTTGGGCCCAGACAACACTGAAGCTTTCTTT. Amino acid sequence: CASSLGPDNTEAFF. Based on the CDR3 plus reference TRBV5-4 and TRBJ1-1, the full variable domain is ETGVTQSPTHLIKTRGQQVTLRCSSQSGHNTVSWYQQALGQGPQFIFQYYREEENGRGNFPPRFSGLQFPNYSSELNVNALELDDSALYLCASSLGPDNTEAFFGQGTRLTVV.

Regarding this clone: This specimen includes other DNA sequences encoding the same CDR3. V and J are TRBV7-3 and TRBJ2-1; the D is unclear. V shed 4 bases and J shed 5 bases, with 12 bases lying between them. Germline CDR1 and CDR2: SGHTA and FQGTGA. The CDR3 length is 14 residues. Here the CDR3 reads CASSSRQSDNEQFF. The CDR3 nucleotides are TGTGCCAGCAGCTCCCGGCAGTCCGACAATGAGCAGTTCTTC.